This is a list of T cell receptor beta chains from one sample in a study of CD8 T cells in Susac syndrome. TCRdb re-derived calls from the immunoSEQ multiplex PCR reads in MiXCR, one entry per CDR3 protein. The data hold 74,000 or so distinct CDR3 sequences, with roughly 91% observed a single time. Specimen: CD4+ T cells from PBMCs. Receptor source: a human donor with Susac syndrome. Each CDR3 is given with its conserved first and last residue. D genes are given only for firm matches. A clone size is listed for some rows: how often the clone was seen (once, few, many), or a class if it is expanded.

v_gene	abundance	j_gene	d_gene	CDR3aa	CDR3nt
TRBV6-2/TRBV6-3	.	TRBJ2-7	.	CASSYSTRSTRSYEQYF	TGTGCCAGCAGTTACTCGACACGCTCCACTCGCTCCTACGAGCAGTACTTC
TRBV29-1	once	TRBJ2-7	TRBD1	CSVRTGIHEQYF	TGCAGCGTTAGGACAGGAATCCACGAGCAGTACTTC
TRBV18	.	TRBJ1-1	.	CASSPSPLAGLDNTEAFF	TGTGCCAGCTCACCATCTCCCCTCGCGGGGCTAGACAACACTGAAGCTTTCTTT
TRBV30	.	TRBJ2-1	.	CAWSGIGNEQFF	TGTGCCTGGAGCGGCATTGGGAATGAGCAGTTCTTC
TRBV28	.	TRBJ2-7	TRBD1	CAGQGARDGYEQYF	TGTGCCGGACAGGGGGCGCGGGACGGGTACGAGCAGTACTTC
TRBV12-3/TRBV12-4	once	TRBJ2-2	.	CASSSVTGGELFF	TGTGCCAGCAGTTCGGTGACGGGCGGGGAGCTGTTTTTT
TRBV9	.	TRBJ2-1	TRBD2	CASSAGLAGGDNEQFF	TGTGCCAGCAGCGCCGGACTAGCGGGAGGGGACAATGAGCAGTTCTTC
TRBV2	.	TRBJ2-5	.	CASSGSRGVQETQYF	TGTGCCAGCAGTGGGTCCAGGGGGGTCCAAGAGACCCAGTACTTC
TRBV6-2/TRBV6-3	.	TRBJ2-7	.	CASMGGLREQYF	TGTGCCAGCATGGGGGGCCTTCGCGAGCAGTACTTC
TRBV7-2	.	TRBJ2-7	TRBD2	CASSLGAGEYEQYF	TGTGCCAGCAGCTTAGGAGCGGGAGAATACGAGCAGTACTTC
TRBV7-2	.	TRBJ2-5	.	CASSLVGPAQETQYF	TGTGCCAGCAGCTTAGTCGGTCCAGCACAAGAGACCCAGTACTTC
TRBV11-3	.	TRBJ2-7	.	CASSSRDLSSYEQYF	TGTGCCAGCAGCTCCCGGGATTTGAGCTCCTACGAGCAGTACTTC
TRBV20-1	.	TRBJ2-1	.	CSARDKAFGEQFF	TGCAGTGCTAGAGATAAGGCCTTCGGTGAGCAGTTCTTC
TRBV27	.	TRBJ1-1	.	CASSLAGHSNTEAFF	TGTGCCAGCAGTTTAGCGGGACACTCGAACACTGAAGCTTTCTTT
TRBV18	.	TRBJ2-5	TRBD2	CASSSRTSGGEETQYF	TGTGCCAGCTCATCTAGGACTAGCGGGGGAGAAGAGACCCAGTACTTC
TRBV15	.	TRBJ1-5	.	CATSRVDGFNQPQHF	TGTGCCACCAGCAGAGTTGACGGATTCAATCAGCCCCAGCATTTT
TRBV29-1	.	TRBJ2-1	TRBD1	CSVSSRAGGKQFF	TGCAGCGTTAGTTCCAGGGCAGGGGGAAAGCAGTTCTTC
TRBV24-1	.	TRBJ2-3	.	CATSDSFFSDTQYF	TGTGCCACCAGTGATTCCTTCTTTTCGGATACGCAGTATTTT
TRBV20-1	.	TRBJ2-5	.	CSARSYPDYIQETQYF	TGCAGTGCTAGATCTTACCCGGACTACATCCAAGAGACCCAGTACTTC
TRBV27	.	TRBJ2-5	.	CASGLRTQYF	TGTGCCAGCGGCCTACGCACCCAGTACTTC
TRBV12-3/TRBV12-4	.	TRBJ1-2	TRBD1	CASSLGQGINGYTF	TGTGCCAGCAGTTTAGGACAGGGAATAAATGGCTACACCTTC
TRBV2	.	TRBJ1-5	.	CASSEGVRGGYSNQPQHF	TGTGCCAGCAGTGAAGGTGTCCGGGGCGGTTATAGCAATCAGCCCCAGCATTTT
TRBV7-2	.	TRBJ1-2	.	CASSPNRGYTF	TGTGCCAGCAGCCCAAACCGGGGCTACACCTTC
TRBV19	.	TRBJ1-1	.	CASRRRGGTEAFF	TGTGCCAGTAGAAGAAGGGGTGGGACTGAAGCTTTCTTT
TRBV7-2	once	TRBJ2-1	.	CASSLVSRGLNNEQFF	TGTGCCAGCAGCTTAGTGTCCAGAGGACTAAACAATGAGCAGTTCTTC
TRBV4-2	once	TRBJ2-1	TRBD2	CASSQDRRLRLAGGYNEQFF	TGTGCCAGCAGCCAAGATCGTAGGTTGAGACTAGCGGGAGGTTACAATGAGCAGTTCTTC
TRBV15	.	TRBJ2-5	TRBD2	CATSKQLLAGQETQYF	TGTGCCACCAGCAAACAACTTCTAGCGGGCCAAGAGACCCAGTACTTC
TRBV4-2	.	TRBJ2-1	TRBD1	CASSQGGGSSQNEQFF	TGTGCCAGCAGCCAAGGAGGGGGCTCATCCCAGAATGAGCAGTTCTTC
TRBV27	.	TRBJ1-1	.	CASGRAVAGGGARAEAFF	TGTGCCAGCGGAAGGGCCGTAGCGGGGGGTGGGGCACGAGCTGAAGCTTTCTTT
TRBV6-2/TRBV6-3	once	TRBJ2-7	.	CASSFWHTDFGQYF	TGTGCCAGCAGTTTCTGGCACACAGACTTTGGGCAGTACTTC
TRBV19	.	TRBJ2-5	TRBD2	CASSIHRMGEGRETQYF	TGTGCCAGTAGTATTCATCGAATGGGGGAGGGCCGCGAGACCCAGTACTTC
TRBV3-1	.	TRBJ2-3	.	CASSQHGRAGKQDTQYF	TGTGCCAGCAGCCAGCATGGCCGGGCAGGGAAGCAAGATACGCAGTATTTT
TRBV7-9	once	TRBJ2-3	.	CATGIELGTDTQYF	TGTGCCACCGGAATTGAGCTGGGCACAGATACGCAGTATTTT
TRBV4-2	.	TRBJ2-3	TRBD2	CASSQPPGTSGADTQYF	TGTGCCAGCAGCCAGCCCCCCGGGACTAGCGGGGCTGATACGCAGTATTTT
TRBV3-1	.	TRBJ2-1	.	CASSQSSLRAHYNEQFF	TGTGCCAGCAGCCAATCGAGTCTTCGGGCTCACTACAATGAGCAGTTCTTC
TRBV14	once	TRBJ1-2	.	CASSPSYTYGYTF	TGTGCCAGCAGTCCCTCATATACCTATGGCTACACCTTC
TRBV5-6	.	TRBJ2-3	.	CASSFQGKGADTQYF	TGTGCCAGCAGCTTTCAGGGGAAGGGAGCAGATACGCAGTATTTT
TRBV2	.	TRBJ2-3	TRBD1	CASSHNRDRVDTQYF	TGTGCCAGCAGTCATAACCGGGACAGGGTAGATACGCAGTATTTT
TRBV7-3	.	TRBJ2-1	TRBD1	CASSPPGTGAYNEQFF	TGTGCCAGCAGCCCCCCCGGGACAGGGGCCTACAATGAGCAGTTCTTC
TRBV4-2	.	TRBJ2-4	.	CASSQESSEQYF	TGTGCCAGCAGCCAAGAGTCCAGCGAACAGTACTTC
TRBV20-1	.	TRBJ2-3	TRBD1	CSAPHRGLPTDTQYF	TGCAGTGCTCCCCACAGGGGGCTACCCACAGATACGCAGTATTTT
TRBV29-1	.	TRBJ1-1	.	CSVRVNTEAFF	TGCAGCGTGAGGGTAAACACTGAAGCTTTCTTT
TRBV29-1	once	TRBJ2-5	TRBD2	CSVQPRTSGQETQYF	TGCAGCGTTCAACCACGGACTAGCGGGCAAGAGACCCAGTACTTC
TRBV9	.	TRBJ2-7	.	CASSVRPSGEQYF	TGTGCCAGCAGCGTAAGACCTTCGGGGGAGCAGTACTTC
TRBV28	.	TRBJ2-5	TRBD2	CASSFRPPSGREYF	TGTGCCAGCAGTTTCCGTCCCCCCAGCGGGAGGGAGTACTTC
TRBV11-2	few	TRBJ2-5	TRBD2	CASSFLSPLLLSGRGQETQYF	TGTGCCAGCAGCTTTCTCTCGCCGCTTCTACTTAGCGGGAGGGGGCAAGAGACCCAGTACTTC
TRBV6-1	.	TRBJ1-2	.	CASSPSPGRVNYGYTF	TGTGCCAGCAGTCCCTCCCCGGGACGGGTGAACTATGGCTACACCTTC
TRBV11-2	.	TRBJ2-7	.	CASSLSRVSSYEQYF	TGTGCCAGCAGCTTATCGAGGGTGAGCTCCTACGAGCAGTACTTC
TRBV6-6	.	TRBJ2-3	.	CASSAPGTDTQYF	TGTGCCAGCAGTGCGCCGGGGACAGATACGCAGTATTTT
TRBV6-5	.	TRBJ2-2	.	CASISQGAGELFF	TGTGCCAGCATCAGTCAGGGAGCCGGGGAGCTGTTTTTT
TRBV2	.	TRBJ1-5	.	CASRGVSYQPQHF	TGTGCCAGCAGAGGTGTTAGCTATCAGCCCCAGCATTTT
TRBV27	.	TRBJ2-3	TRBD1	CASSRQGAGTDTQYF	TGTGCCAGCAGCAGACAGGGGGCAGGCACAGATACGCAGTATTTT
TRBV20-1	once	TRBJ2-1	.	CSAPQTGGSINEQFF	TGCAGTGCCCCCCAGACCGGGGGATCTATTAATGAGCAGTTCTTC
TRBV20-1	.	TRBJ2-1	TRBD2	CSARGGTSGLSYNEQFF	TGCAGTGCTAGAGGAGGCACTAGCGGGCTATCCTACAATGAGCAGTTCTTC
TRBV7-8	.	TRBJ1-5	.	CASSLSSQPQHF	TGTGCCAGCAGCTTAAGTTCCCAGCCCCAGCATTTT
TRBV18	.	TRBJ2-7	.	CASSPQSYEQYF	TGTGCCAGCTCACCCCAATCCTACGAGCAGTACTTC
TRBV7-9	.	TRBJ2-1	.	CASSIANEQFF	TGTGCCAGCAGCATCGCTAATGAGCAGTTCTTC
TRBV6-2/TRBV6-3	.	TRBJ1-5	.	CASSPIRAPVDQPQHF	TGTGCCAGCAGCCCTATCCGGGCCCCCGTCGATCAGCCCCAGCATTTT
TRBV20-1	.	TRBJ2-3	.	CSADLGAPSTDTQYF	TGCAGTGCAGATTTAGGGGCTCCTAGCACAGATACGCAGTATTTT